The next 4 T cell receptor beta chains were all read from a single sample in a study of OX40 agonist ivuxolimab in advanced cancers. Using immunoSEQ multiplex PCR, the repertoire was profiled, and TCRdb retains in-frame clones only, with some absent. Of about 88,000 clones listed, approximately 87% were seen once; the top ten hold around 1.5%. The source material was CD4+ or CD8+ T cells sorted from blood, sampled in a trial of the OX40 agonist ivuxolimab. Receptors were obtained from an adult with an advanced solid tumor such as melanoma, head and neck, liver or kidney cancer.

The chain employs TRBV5-4 and TRBJ2-1; either TRBD1 or TRBD2 may fit D (5 bases each). This CDR3 is 14 amino acids long. Trimming removed 0 bases from V and 10 bases from J, with 14 bases in between. Germline V gene sequence: CDR1 SGHNT, CDR2 YYREEE (reference sequence). The CDR3 protein is CASSLAGRPGEQFF. DNA for the CDR3: TGTGCCAGCAGCTTGGCAGGGAGACCAGGAGAGCAGTTCTTC.

The J gene is TRBJ2-1, the V gene TRBV19, with D possibly called TRBD1 or TRBD2 (5 bases each). Germline CDR1 reads LNHDA; CDR2 reads SQIVND (reference sequence). This CDR3 has 17 residues. V was trimmed by 5 bases and J by 7 bases, leaving 24 bases between them. CDR3 DNA: TGTGCCAGTAGTGCCCCCGTGGGGGAAGGGTATAAGAATGAGCAGTTCTTC. It translates to CASSAPVGEGYKNEQFF. The entire variable domain, with the rest obtained from reference TRBV19 and TRBJ2-1, is as follows: DGGITQSPKYLFRKEGQNVTLSCEQNLNHDAMYWYRQDPGQGLRLIYYSQIVNDFQKGDIAEGYSVSREKKESFPLTVTSAQKNPTAFYLCASSAPVGEGYKNEQFFGPGTRLTVL.

The chain combines TRBV19 with TRBJ2-1; TRBD2 matches at 7 bases. CDR3 size: 15 residues. The V and J ends lost 3 bases and 2 bases, in that order; junction bases with no gene match: 4. Germline V CDR1 and CDR2: LNHDA, SQIVND (reference sequence). CDR3 nucleotide sequence: TGTGCCAGTAGTATCTCAGCGGGAACCTACAATGAGCAGTTCTTC. Its translation is CASSISAGTYNEQFF.

V and J are TRBV7-4 and TRBJ2-7; D not resolved. Germline CDR1 and CDR2: SGHVT and SQSDAQ. CDR3 size: 15 residues. V lost 3 bases to trimming and J lost 4 bases, with 16 bases between them. The DNA of the CDR3 is TGTGCCAGCAGCTTCTGGGGAACTAAATTTTACGAGCAGTACTTC. Translating it yields CASSFWGTKFYEQYF.